The 29 T cell receptor beta chains listed next were all sequenced from one sample in a study of OX40 agonist ivuxolimab in advanced cancers. Some clones are missing from TCRdb's copy, which holds only in-frame ones; the method was immunoSEQ multiplex PCR. Here the sample spans about 19,000 clones, approximately 73% being singletons. The specimen was CD4+ or CD8+ T cells sorted from blood, collected in a trial of the OX40 agonist ivuxolimab. The receptors stem from an adult with an advanced solid tumor such as melanoma, head and neck, liver or kidney cancer.

The chain recombines TRBV5-4 with TRBJ2-1; no reliable D call. This CDR3 has 11 residues. Germline CDR1 SGHNT, CDR2 YYREEE (reference sequence). V was pared by 2 bases and J by 9 bases, with 6 bases between. DNA for the CDR3: TGTGCCAGCAGCTTAGGGTTTGAGCAGTTCTTC. It encodes CASSLGFEQFF.

This clone appeared once. This sequence joins TRBV2 and TRBJ2-3, with 7 positions matching TRBD2. The CDR3 length is 15 residues. After removal of 4 bases from V and 0 bases from J, the junction contained 4 bases not matched to a gene. Looked up from germline, CDR1 is SNHLY and CDR2 is FYNNEI. The CDR3 spells CASSVRAGSTDTQYF. DNA of the CDR3: TGTGCCAGCAGTGTCCGAGCGGGGAGCACAGATACGCAGTATTTT.

This clone has more than one count but fewer than ten. The chain combines TRBV7-6 with TRBJ2-6; D perhaps matches TRBD1 (5 bases). The V gene lost 2 bases and the J gene lost 4 bases, with 18 bases spanning the gap. Germline CDR1 SGHVS, CDR2 FNYEAQ. The CDR3 runs 18 residues. CDR3 DNA: TGTGCCAGCAGCTTAAGGGCCGGTGGGGCGACAGGGGCCAACGTCCTGACTTTC. The encoded protein is CASSLRAGGATGANVLTF.

The chain recombines TRBV18 with TRBJ2-7, with D hard to call. The ends were cut back, 4 bases at V and 3 bases at J, with 19 bases in the middle. The CDR3 is 16 amino acids. Looked up from germline, CDR1 is KGHSH and CDR2 is LQKENI. CDR3 nucleotides: TGTGCCAGCTCACAGTCCGGCCCAAATTTGGGCTACGAGCAGTACTTC. Translation: CASSQSGPNLGYEQYF. Full variable domain (missing parts from reference TRBV18 and TRBJ2-7): NAGVMQNPRHLVRRRGQEARLRCSPMKGHSHVYWYRQLPEEGLKFMVYLQKENIIDESGMPKERFSAEFPKEGPSILRIQQVVRGDSAAYFCASSQSGPNLGYEQYFGPGTRLTVT.

V is TRBV6-1 and J is TRBJ2-7, with D possibly called TRBD1 or TRBD2 (5 bases each). The germline V gene encodes CDR1 MNHNS and CDR2 SASEGT. The CDR3 loop spans 18 amino acids. Trimming cost V 2 bases and J 6 bases, with 26 bases left between them. In DNA form, the CDR3 reads TGTGCCAGCAGTGAACCCTCACTGCCCGGGACGGATGGATTCGAGCAGTACTTC. It is translated as CASSEPSLPGTDGFEQYF.

The CDR3 protein is CASSYSEGFYGYTF. Written as DNA, the CDR3 is TGTGCCAGCAGTTACTCTGAGGGGTTCTATGGCTACACCTTC. J is TRBJ1-2 and V is TRBV6-6; tentative D call: TRBD1 (5 bases). Germline CDR1 and CDR2: MNHNY and SVGAGI (reference sequence). Trimming took off 0 bases at V and 4 bases at J, with 9 bases between the two ends. This CDR3 comprises 14 residues.

V is TRBV6-6 and J is TRBJ1-1; D not resolved. The V gene lost 5 bases and the J gene lost 0 bases, with 13 bases spanning the gap. CDR1 and CDR2 (germline): MNHNY, SVGAGI (reference sequence). The CDR3 spans 15 residues. The CDR3 sequence: CASSQNPNLNTEAFF. CDR3 nucleotide sequence: TGTGCCAGCAGTCAAAACCCGAACTTGAACACTGAAGCTTTCTTT.

In DNA, the CDR3 is TGTGCCAGCAGCTCTCCGGGCAGGGAGGGAGAGACCCAGTACTTC. It specifies CASSSPGREGETQYF. The V gene is TRBV5-8, the J gene TRBJ2-5, with 7 bases aligning to TRBD2. The J segment lost 4 bases and the V segment lost 3 bases, leaving 9 bases of the junction unmatched. The CDR3 runs to 15 residues. Looked up from germline, CDR1 is SGHTS and CDR2 is YDEGEE.

The V gene is TRBV19, the J gene TRBJ2-1; 10 nucleotides align to TRBD1. V lost 4 bases, J lost 5 bases, and 14 bases stayed unmatched. CDR3 length: 18 residues. Germline V gene lookup returns CDR1 LNHDA and CDR2 SQIVND (reference sequence). CDR3 sequence: CASSTQDRGVSVHNEQFF. Written as DNA, the CDR3 is TGTGCCAGTAGTACCCAGGACAGGGGGGTCTCGGTCCACAATGAGCAGTTCTTC.

This clone was picked up one time. The rearrangement joins TRBV10-3 to TRBJ2-7; 7 bases fit TRBD1. The CDR3 is 16 residues long. Germline loops: CDR1 ENHRY, CDR2 SYGVKD. The J segment lost 0 bases and the V segment lost 2 bases, leaving 7 bases of the junction unmatched. CDR3 sequence: CAISEEGGGRSYEQYF. CDR3 sequence (DNA): TGTGCCATCAGTGAGGAAGGGGGCGGCCGCTCCTACGAGCAGTACTTC.

The genes are TRBV10-2 and TRBJ2-7; 8 bases fit TRBD1. The germline gives CDR1 WSHSY, CDR2 SAAADI. The CDR3 is 14 amino acids. With V trimmed by 9 bases and J by 2 bases, 9 bases remained unmatched. Here the CDR3 DNA reads TGCGCCAGTGCCCCAGGACAGGGTACCTACGAGCAGTACTTC. Translation: CASAPGQGTYEQYF.

V usage is TRBV10-2 and J usage is TRBJ2-1; no reliable D call. Trimming took 3 bases from V and 9 from J, leaving 9 bases between them. This CDR3 is built from 12 residues. The germline gives CDR1 WSHSY, CDR2 SAAADI. The CDR3 loop reads CASSDPPGEQFF. The CDR3 DNA is TGCGCCAGCAGTGATCCCCCTGGTGAGCAGTTCTTC.

The chain has TRBV4-2 and TRBJ1-2; unclear D gene. Germline values: CDR1 LGHNA, CDR2 YNFKEQ. Trimming took 5 bases from V and 3 from J, leaving 13 bases between them. This CDR3 has 14 amino acids. CDR3 sequence: CASSLFRSYYGYTF. The CDR3 DNA sequence: TGTGCCAGCAGCTTGTTCAGGTCCTACTATGGCTACACCTTC.

The V and J genes are TRBV7-9 and TRBJ2-5, with 9 bases aligning to TRBD1. Matching the DNA end better, TRBJ2-7 makes the J call doubtful. The length of the CDR3 is 17 residues. Per germline, CDR1 SEHNR and CDR2 FQNEAQ (reference sequence). The CDR3 sequence: CASSLEGGQGIFYEQYF. CDR3 nucleotide sequence: TGTGCCAGCAGCTTAGAAGGGGGACAGGGCATTTTCTACGAGCAGTACTTC.

V and J are TRBV5-6 and TRBJ2-7; D gene unclear. Per germline, CDR1 SGHDT and CDR2 YYEEEE. V was trimmed by 3 bases and J by 4 bases, leaving 5 bases between them. This CDR3 has 11 amino acids. The chain's CDR3 is CASSSGYEQYF. Written as DNA, the CDR3 is TGTGCCAGCAGCTCAGGATACGAGCAGTACTTC.

The DNA for the CDR3 is TGTGCCAGTAGTATTAATATGGCCCAGCCCCAGCATTTT. Translating gives CASSINMAQPQHF. This sequence joins TRBV19 and TRBJ1-5; unclear D gene. This CDR3 has 13 amino acids. V lost 3 bases and J 7 bases, leaving 10 bases between the germline ends. Germline CDR1 reads LNHDA; CDR2 reads SQIVND (reference sequence). Drawing the rest from reference TRBV19 and TRBJ1-5, the complete variable domain is DGGITQSPKYLFRKEGQNVTLSCEQNLNHDAMYWYRQDPGQGLRLIYYSQIVNDFQKGDIAEGYSVSREKKESFPLTVTSAQKNPTAFYLCASSINMAQPQHFGDGTRLSIL.

The sample holds one count of this clone. DNA of the CDR3: TGTGCCAGCAGCTTACCGGCGACAGAGACCCAGTACTTC. Residues: CASSLPATETQYF. This sequence joins TRBV7-9 and TRBJ2-5; D is unclear. The CDR3 is 13 amino acids. V lost 2 bases and J lost 4, with 8 bases in between. Germline lookup yields CDR1 SEHNR and CDR2 FQNEAQ (reference sequence).

J is TRBJ1-5 and V is TRBV4-3; D remains ambiguous. Germline CDR1 LGHNA, CDR2 YSLEER. The V end lost 0 bases, the J end lost 3 bases, and 9 bases lay between the germline ends. The length of the CDR3 is 15 residues. CDR3 coding DNA: TGCGCCAGCAGCCAAGATAGGGCGAACAATCAGCCCCAGCATTTT. Protein sequence: CASSQDRANNQPQHF.

The table lists this clone with a few counts. The chain recombines TRBV9 with TRBJ2-7; D is unresolved. The V gene lost 0 bases and the J gene lost 0 bases, with 7 bases spanning the gap. CDR1 is SGDLS and CDR2 is YYNGEE in the germline V gene. The CDR3 has 14 residues. CDR3 sequence (DNA): TGTGCCAGCAGCGTAGCAGCAGGCTCCTACGAGCAGTACTTC. Residues: CASSVAAGSYEQYF.

This chain joins TRBV6-1 and TRBJ2-5, with TRBD2 identical over 10 bases. The CDR3 has 17 residues. In germline, CDR1 is MNHNS, CDR2 SASEGT. V gave up 0 bases and J gave up 5 bases; unmatched junction bases: 9. CDR3 coding DNA: TGTGCCAGCAGTGAAGCGCGGCTAGCGGGAGATGTCGAGACCCAGTACTTC. This translates into CASSEARLAGDVETQYF.

The chain has TRBV5-1 and TRBJ2-6; D is unresolved. The CDR3 has 15 residues. Trimming left V 1 base short and J 0 bases short, with 5 bases between. Per the germline V gene, CDR1 is SGHRS and CDR2 is YFSETQ. CDR3 sequence (DNA): TGCGCCAGCAGCTTGCTGTCCTCTGGGGCCAACGTCCTGACTTTC. Its translation is CASSLLSSGANVLTF.

The V and J genes are TRBV4-2 and TRBJ2-1; D tentatively reads TRBD1 or TRBD2 (5 bases each). Germline V lookup: CDR1 LGHNA, CDR2 YNFKEQ. V gave up 5 bases and J gave up 5 bases, with 13 bases separating them. The CDR3 is 14 amino acids. The CDR3 loop reads CASSDRDGDNEQFF. CDR3 bases: TGTGCCAGCAGCGACCGGGACGGAGACAATGAGCAGTTCTTC.

CDR3 nucleotides: TGTGCCAGCAGTTTGGACGTTGGCGATACGCAGTATTTT. It is translated as CASSLDVGDTQYF. This chain uses TRBV28 with TRBJ2-3; no firm D call. Per the germline V gene, CDR1 is MDHEN and CDR2 is SYDVKM. The CDR3 sequence is 13 residues long. The ends were cut back, 3 bases at V and 6 bases at J, with 10 bases in the middle.

This clone was detected once. This chain connects TRBV19 to TRBJ1-5; perhaps TRBD1 as D (5 bases). This CDR3 has 15 amino acids. Looked up from germline, CDR1 is LNHDA and CDR2 is SQIVND (reference sequence). The V end lost 3 bases, the J end lost 2 bases, and 11 bases lay between the germline ends. CDR3 DNA: TGTGCCAGTAGTATTTCGCAGGGTGGCAATCAGCCCCAGCATTTT. Protein: CASSISQGGNQPQHF.

The chain joins TRBV10-3 to TRBJ1-1, with 7 positions matching TRBD1. CDR3 length: 14 residues. Germline-derived CDR1 and CDR2 are ENHRY and SYGVKD. The junction had 2 bases not matched to a gene; V was cut back by 3 bases and J by 1 base. The CDR3 sequence: CAISDPGGNTEAFF. The CDR3 region has the DNA TGTGCCATCAGTGACCCAGGGGGGAACACTGAAGCTTTCTTT.

The gene calls are TRBV7-9 and TRBJ2-3; tentatively, D is TRBD2 (5 bases). Germline lookup yields CDR1 SEHNR and CDR2 FQNEAQ (reference sequence). There are 14 residues in the CDR3. Trimming removed 1 base at V and 2 bases at J, with 7 bases between. In DNA form, the CDR3 reads TGTGCCAGCAGCTTAGACGGGATCACAGATACGCAGTATTTT. Amino acids: CASSLDGITDTQYF.

The chain joins TRBV7-9 to TRBJ1-2; the D is unclear. The germline V gene encodes CDR1 SEHNR and CDR2 FQNEAQ (reference sequence). The CDR3 runs 15 residues. V lost 3 bases, J lost 7 bases, and 18 bases lay in between. In DNA, the CDR3 is TGTGCCAGCAGCTTCGCGGGTGGGGAACTCGGTGGCTACACCTTC. Translated: CASSFAGGELGGYTF.

The rearrangement uses TRBV28 and TRBJ2-7; D is uncertain. Germline V gene data show CDR1 as MDHEN and CDR2 as SYDVKM. This CDR3 region has 12 residues. The V gene lost 4 bases and the J gene lost 0 bases, with 4 bases spanning the gap. CDR3 in amino acids: CASSSPSYEQYF. The CDR3 DNA reads as TGTGCCAGCAGTTCCCCCTCCTACGAGCAGTACTTC.

Written as DNA, the CDR3 is TGTGCCAGCAGTCCCACACCTACTAGCGGCACAGATACGCAGTATTTT. Protein sequence: CASSPTPTSGTDTQYF. J is TRBJ2-3 and V is TRBV7-9; 7 nucleotides align to TRBD2. Germline assignment: CDR1 SEHNR and CDR2 FQNEAQ (reference sequence). This CDR3 region has 16 residues. The V segment lost 6 bases and the J segment 1 base; nucleotides outside the gene matches: 10.